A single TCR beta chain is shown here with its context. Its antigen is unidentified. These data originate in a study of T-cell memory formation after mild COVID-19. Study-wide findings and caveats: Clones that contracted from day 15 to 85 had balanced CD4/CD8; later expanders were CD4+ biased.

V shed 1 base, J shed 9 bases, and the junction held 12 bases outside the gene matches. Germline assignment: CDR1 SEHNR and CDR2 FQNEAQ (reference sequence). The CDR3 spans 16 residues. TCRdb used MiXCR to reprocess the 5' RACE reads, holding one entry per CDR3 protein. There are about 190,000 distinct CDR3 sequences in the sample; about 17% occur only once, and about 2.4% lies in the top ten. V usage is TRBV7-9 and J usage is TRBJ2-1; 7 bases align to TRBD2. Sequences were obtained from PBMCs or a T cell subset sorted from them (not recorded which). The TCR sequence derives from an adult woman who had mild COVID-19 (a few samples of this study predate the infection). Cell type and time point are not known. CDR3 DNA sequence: TGTGCCAGCAGCTTAGATTTAGGACTAGTTTTGGCTGAGCAGTTCTTC. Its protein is CASSLDLGLVLAEQFF.